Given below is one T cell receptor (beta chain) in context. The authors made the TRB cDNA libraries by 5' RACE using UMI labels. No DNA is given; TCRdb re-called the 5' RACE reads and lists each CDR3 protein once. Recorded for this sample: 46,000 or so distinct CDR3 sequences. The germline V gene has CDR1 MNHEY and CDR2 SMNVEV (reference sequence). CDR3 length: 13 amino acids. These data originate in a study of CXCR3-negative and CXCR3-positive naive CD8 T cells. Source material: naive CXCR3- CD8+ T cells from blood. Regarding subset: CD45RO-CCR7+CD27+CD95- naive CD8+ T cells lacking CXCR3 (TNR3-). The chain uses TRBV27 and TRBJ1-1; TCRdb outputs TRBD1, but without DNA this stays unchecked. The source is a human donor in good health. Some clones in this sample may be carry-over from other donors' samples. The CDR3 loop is CASGTGAGTEAFF.